The 32 T cell receptor beta chains below come from one sample, sequenced in a study of blood T cells in healthy people across ages. Then a second PCR, running roughly 7 to 11 cycles, was carried out with a sample-barcoded 5' primer and a J-beta primer mix. TCRdb re-called the 5' RACE reads through MiXCR, storing one row per CDR3 protein. This sample has some 1.5 million distinct CDR3 sequences; roughly 28% occur once, and the top ten carry about 7.7%. The sample consisted of blood. These receptor sequences come from a woman aged 25 to 39 in good health.

The chain couples TRBV27 to TRBJ1-1; possible D gene TRBD1, 6 bases. The V gene lost 3 bases and the J gene lost 5 bases, with 16 bases spanning the gap. Germline values: CDR1 MNHEY, CDR2 SMNVEV (reference sequence). The CDR3 spans 15 residues. DNA of the CDR3: TGTGCCAGCAGTTTCCCCAAACAGGGACGGACTGAAGCTTTCTTT. The encoded protein is CASSFPKQGRTEAFF.

The chain links TRBV7-2 to TRBJ2-1; weak D call: TRBD2 (6 bases). The CDR3 has 15 amino acids. Germline V CDR1 and CDR2: SGHTA, FQGNSA. V gave up 5 bases and J gave up 6 bases, with 17 bases separating them. The chain's CDR3 is CASSLLRGIGNEQFF. DNA of the CDR3: TGTGCCAGCAGCCTTCTACGGGGGATAGGCAATGAGCAGTTCTTC.

The table lists this clonotype with a few counts. J is TRBJ1-1 and V is TRBV2; tentative D call: TRBD1 (5 bases). Germline CDR1 is SNHLY and CDR2 is FYNNEI. The CDR3 sequence is 14 residues long. V lost 6 bases and J 0 bases, leaving 11 bases between the germline ends. Here the CDR3 reads CASRVTGLNTEAFF. The CDR3 coding sequence is TGTGCCAGCAGAGTAACAGGATTGAACACTGAAGCTTTCTTT. Filled out from reference TRBV2 and TRBJ1-1, the complete variable domain reads EPEVTQTPSHQVTQMGQEVILRCVPISNHLYFYWYRQILGQKVEFLVSFYNNEISEKSEIFDDQFSVERPDGSNFTLKIRSTKLEDSAMYFCASRVTGLNTEAFFGQGTRLTVV.

With regard to this clonotype: A single base separates this from a much larger clone, so it may be a read error. The chain has TRBV10-2 and TRBJ2-1; D possibly matches TRBD1 or TRBD2 (5 bases each). The ends were cut back, 6 bases at V and 7 bases at J, with 13 bases in the middle. The CDR3 loop spans 13 amino acids. Per the germline V gene, CDR1 is WSHSY and CDR2 is SAAADI. CDR3 sequence (DNA): TGCGCCAGCAGCGGACGGGACCGAAATGAGCAGTTCTTC. The encoded protein is CASSGRDRNEQFF.

This clonotype was recorded a few times. The chain combines TRBV20-1 with TRBJ2-3, with D maybe TRBD2 (6 bases). This CDR3 is 14 amino acids long. The V end was cut by 5 bases, the J end by 0 bases, with 12 bases between. CDR1 is DFQATT, CDR2 SNEGSKA, per germline (reference sequence). The CDR3 loop reads CSAPASGSTDTQYF. The CDR3 region has the DNA TGCAGTGCTCCGGCAAGCGGGAGCACAGATACGCAGTATTTT.

As to this clonotype: This clone may be a read error of a much larger clone one base away. The chain combines TRBV20-1 with TRBJ2-5; the match to TRBD2 covers 8 bases. Germline V lookup: CDR1 DFQATT, CDR2 SNEGSKA (reference sequence). V dropped 5 bases and J dropped 4; count of bases not matched to a gene: 18. This CDR3 spans 17 amino acids. The CDR3 bases are TGCAGTGCTGACATAGGGTCGGTTAGCGGGATTTCAGAGACCCAGTACTTC. It is translated as CSADIGSVSGISETQYF.

This clonotype was recorded at least ten times. The chain recombines TRBV10-3 with TRBJ2-1; D gene ambiguous. This CDR3 has 11 amino acids. Germline V lookup: CDR1 ENHRY, CDR2 SYGVKD. V was trimmed by 0 bases and J by 8 bases, leaving 2 bases between them. DNA for the CDR3: TGTGCCATCAGTGAGTCAGATGAGCAGTTCTTC. Translated, it gives CAISESDEQFF.

Turning to this clonotype: This may be a read error, as it is one base from a much larger clone. The rearrangement joins TRBV12-3 or TRBV12-4 to TRBJ2-5, with D perhaps TRBD1 or TRBD2 (5 bases each). The J call may not be correct, given that the DNA end is closer to TRBJ2-7. This CDR3 comprises 14 residues. The CDR3 here is CASSSGTFDYEQYF. CDR3 nucleotide sequence: TGTGCCAGCAGTTCAGGGACCTTCGACTACGAGCAGTACTTC.

The genes are TRBV28 and TRBJ1-2; weak D call: TRBD1 (5 bases). The length of the CDR3 is 14 residues. In germline, CDR1 is MDHEN, CDR2 SYDVKM. The V end was cut by 7 bases, the J end by 4 bases, with 16 bases between. The CDR3 bases are TGTGCCAGCACCCCAGTGGGGGGGGTCTATGGCTACACCTTC. Amino acids: CASTPVGGVYGYTF.

V gene TRBV9 combines with J gene TRBJ2-1, with D perhaps matching TRBD2 (7 bases). Germline assignment: CDR1 SGDLS and CDR2 YYNGEE. The CDR3 has 16 amino acids. Trimming took off 4 bases at V and 7 bases at J, with 21 bases between the two ends. The CDR3 spells CASSSSVGGARNEQFF. As DNA, the CDR3 is TGTGCCAGCAGCTCCTCGGTGGGGGGGGCTAGGAATGAGCAGTTCTTC.

A few counts support this clonotype. This chain connects TRBV19 to TRBJ2-3, with D uncertain. There are 15 residues in the CDR3. Trimming removed 4 bases at V and 1 base at J, with 12 bases between. The germline V gene has CDR1 LNHDA and CDR2 SQIVND (reference sequence). Written as DNA, the CDR3 is TGTGCCAGTAGTACCAAGATGGCACGCACAGATACGCAGTATTTT. Residues: CASSTKMARTDTQYF.

This clonotype turned up a few times. The chain carries TRBV5-1 and TRBJ2-7; D is perhaps TRBD1 or TRBD2 (7 bases each). CDR1 is SGHRS and CDR2 is YFSETQ in the germline V gene. This CDR3 region has 14 residues. Trimming removed 2 bases at V and 5 bases at J, with 14 bases between. CDR3 sequence (DNA): TGCGCCAGCAGCTTACCAGGGGGGGAGAACGAGCAGTACTTC. Its protein product is CASSLPGGENEQYF.

This clonotype was seen once. The V call is TRBV20-1, the J call TRBJ2-7, with TRBD2 matching 7 bases. Per the germline V gene, CDR1 is DFQATT and CDR2 is SNEGSKA (reference sequence). The CDR3 has 14 residues. After removal of 3 bases from V and 5 bases from J, the junction contained 10 bases not matched to a gene. The CDR3 here is CSASPGLLPHEQYF. CDR3 coding DNA: TGCAGTGCTAGTCCGGGACTACTACCACACGAGCAGTACTTC.

The V gene is TRBV9, the J gene TRBJ2-3; 8 positions agree with TRBD2. After removal of 4 bases from V and 5 bases from J, the junction contained 12 bases not matched to a gene. Germline V gives CDR1 SGDLS, CDR2 YYNGEE. This CDR3 region has 16 residues. DNA for the CDR3: TGTGCCAGCAGCTCCCACAGAGGGAGCGGGAGAGATACGCAGTATTTT. It codes for CASSSHRGSGRDTQYF.

The sample holds many counts of this clonotype. This sequence joins TRBV7-2 and TRBJ2-3; 7 bases match TRBD1. Trimming at V came to 5 bases and at J to 1 base, leaving 3 bases not matched to a gene. The CDR3 runs 14 residues. Germline V gene sequence: CDR1 SGHTA, CDR2 FQGNSA. The CDR3 DNA is TGTGCCAGCAGCGCCGACAGGGGCACAGATACGCAGTATTTT. Its protein product is CASSADRGTDTQYF.

The chain carries TRBV11-2 and TRBJ2-7; 7 nucleotides match TRBD2. This CDR3 has 11 amino acids. With V trimmed by 5 bases and J by 10 bases, 5 bases remained unmatched. Germline V gene data show CDR1 as SGHAT and CDR2 as FQNNGV. CDR3 DNA sequence: TGTGCCAGCAGCGCTCAGCGGGAACAGTACTTC. The encoded protein is CASSAQREQYF.

The V and J genes are TRBV7-9 and TRBJ1-2; 7 positions match TRBD1. CDR1 is SEHNR, CDR2 FQNEAQ, per germline (reference sequence). With 1 base clipped from V and 2 bases from J, the junction kept 7 bases outside the gene matches. The length of the CDR3 is 16 residues. The CDR3 coding sequence is TGTGCCAGCAGCTTAGATGTCGGCAGGGGGAACTATGGCTACACCTTC. Amino acids: CASSLDVGRGNYGYTF.

The chain has TRBV19 and TRBJ2-7, with 9 bases aligning to TRBD2. Trimming removed 1 base from V and 7 bases from J; junction bases left unmatched: 8. Germline CDR1 LNHDA, CDR2 SQIVND (reference sequence). The length of the CDR3 is 15 residues. CDR3 residues: CASSIGASGTMEQYF. The CDR3 DNA reads as TGTGCCAGTAGTATAGGGGCTAGCGGGACGATGGAGCAGTACTTC.

This clonotype turned up a few times. V and J are TRBV29-1 and TRBJ2-3; D call uncertain. The V gene lost 3 bases and the J gene lost 0 bases, with 10 bases spanning the gap. This CDR3 has 14 amino acids. Germline assignment: CDR1 SQVTM and CDR2 ANQGSEA. CDR3 protein: CSVEGKASTDTQYF. Written as DNA, the CDR3 is TGCAGCGTTGAGGGTAAAGCTAGCACAGATACGCAGTATTTT.

In this sample, this clonotype turned up a few times. The rearrangement joins TRBV29-1 to TRBJ2-1; no firm D call. The end of the DNA fits TRBJ2-7 better, so the J call may be wrong. CDR1 is SQVTM, CDR2 ANQGSEA, per germline. The CDR3 loop spans 16 amino acids. The CDR3 protein is CSVIPELLSSYNEQYF. In DNA, the CDR3 is TGCAGCGTTATCCCGGAACTTCTCAGCTCCTACAATGAGCAGTACTTC.

Only a few counts were recorded for this clonotype. This chain joins TRBV29-1 and TRBJ2-1; TRBD1 matches at 8 bases. The germline CDR1 and CDR2 sequences are SQVTM and ANQGSEA. The CDR3 has 12 residues. The V and J ends lost 5 bases and 7 bases, in that order; junction bases with no gene match: 4. This CDR3 is CSVYWTGNEQFF. DNA for the CDR3: TGCAGCGTTTACTGGACAGGGAATGAGCAGTTCTTC.

This clonotype was seen repeatedly, ten times or more. This may come from a read error, since a much larger clone is one base off. The chain's CDR3 is CSARDLARPEQYF. The DNA of the CDR3 is TGCAGTGCTAGAGATCTTGCCCGTCCCGAGCAGTACTTC. The chain uses TRBV20-1 and TRBJ2-7; D ambiguous. The V end lost 0 bases, the J end lost 6 bases, and 12 bases lay between the germline ends. This CDR3 is 13 amino acids long. From germline, CDR1 is DFQATT and CDR2 SNEGSKA (reference sequence).

This clonotype was recorded at least ten times. V is TRBV20-1 and J is TRBJ2-5, with TRBD1 as a possible D gene (5 bases). This CDR3 is 13 amino acids long. The V gene's germline CDR1 is DFQATT and CDR2 SNEGSKA (reference sequence). V gave up 6 bases and J gave up 2 bases, with 13 bases separating them. The CDR3 loop is CSANGHGQETQYF. The CDR3 DNA follows: TGCAGTGCGAATGGACATGGTCAAGAGACCCAGTACTTC.

The table lists this clonotype with a few counts. The chain has TRBV20-1 and TRBJ2-5, with 12 bases matching TRBD2. Looked up from germline, CDR1 is DFQATT and CDR2 is SNEGSKA (reference sequence). This CDR3 is built from 13 residues. J lost 11 bases, V lost 5 bases, and 9 bases had no gene match. This chain's CDR3 is CSAATSGSGEQYF. The CDR3 DNA is TGCAGTGCTGCGACTAGCGGGAGTGGGGAGCAGTACTTC.

This clonotype came up a few times. CDR3 DNA sequence: TGCGCCAGCAGCTCGAGCGGGCCCCCCAATGAGCAGTTCTTC. It translates to CASSSSGPPNEQFF. The gene calls are TRBV5-1 and TRBJ2-1, with a weak D call TRBD2 (6 bases). Germline V CDR1 and CDR2: SGHRS, YFSETQ. This CDR3 comprises 14 residues. With 3 bases removed from V and 6 bases from J, the gap between germline ends came to 13 bases. The full variable domain, rest sourced from reference TRBV5-1 and TRBJ2-1, is KAGVTQTPRYLIKTRGQQVTLSCSPISGHRSVSWYQQTPGQGLQFLFEYFSETQRNKGNFPGRFSGRQFSNSRSEMNVSTLELGDSALYLCASSSSGPPNEQFFGPGTRLTVL.

The CDR3 is CAWKVAGGAADTQYF. CDR3 coding DNA: TGTGCCTGGAAAGTAGCGGGAGGGGCTGCAGATACGCAGTATTTT. This sequence joins TRBV30 and TRBJ2-3; TRBD2 aligns across 11 bases. This CDR3 has 15 residues. Losses at the gene ends were 4 bases for V and 4 bases for J; bases not matched to a gene: 7. Germline loops: CDR1 GTSNPN, CDR2 SVGIG (reference sequence).

This chain links TRBV6-5 with TRBJ2-1; 10 bases fit TRBD2. The CDR3 totals 15 residues. V gave up 5 bases and J gave up 7 bases; unmatched junction bases: 8. Germline CDR1 MNHEY, CDR2 SVGAGI. CDR3 sequence (DNA): TGTGCCAGCAGTAATCAAGCGGGAGGGGTTAATGAGCAGTTCTTC. Translation: CASSNQAGGVNEQFF.

The J gene is TRBJ2-1, the V gene TRBV5-1, with 9 bases aligning to TRBD2. Trimming at V came to 5 bases and at J to 6 bases, leaving 12 bases not matched to a gene. CDR3 length equals 16 residues. Germline CDR1 SGHRS, CDR2 YFSETQ. The CDR3: CASRFYSGSGGNEQFF. CDR3 sequence (DNA): TGCGCCAGCAGATTTTATAGCGGGAGTGGCGGCAATGAGCAGTTCTTC.

This clonotype was found a few times. The chain has TRBV9 and TRBJ2-3; 9 bases are a match to TRBD2. CDR1 is SGDLS and CDR2 is YYNGEE in the germline V gene. The CDR3 contains 15 residues. V lost 4 bases to trimming and J lost 2 bases; unmatched junction nucleotides: 5. The CDR3 region has the DNA TGTGCCAGCAGCCCAACTAGCGGGCACACAGATACGCAGTATTTT. It codes for CASSPTSGHTDTQYF.

This clonotype occurred a few times. The chain carries TRBV2 and TRBJ2-7; maybe TRBD1 (6 bases). The V end lost 3 bases, the J end lost 2 bases, and 11 bases lay between the germline ends. In germline, CDR1 is SNHLY, CDR2 FYNNEI. The CDR3 runs 14 residues. CDR3: CASSDLGQPYEQYF. The CDR3 nucleotides are TGTGCCAGCAGTGATCTGGGACAACCCTACGAGCAGTACTTC.

This clonotype was seen a single time. Germline and junction disagree at one end, which may indicate a read error. The V gene is TRBV2, the J gene TRBJ2-3, with D uncertain. The CDR3 runs to 15 residues. Germline V CDR1 and CDR2: SNHLY, FYNNEI. The CDR3 DNA reads TGTGCCAGCTCTGTCGCCCGAGTCACGGTAGATACGCGGTATTTT. It encodes CASSVARVTVDTRYF. Complete variable domain (other parts from reference TRBV2 and TRBJ2-3): EPEVTQTPSHQVTQMGQEVILRCVPISNHLYFYWYRQILGQKVEFLVSFYNNEISEKSEIFDDQFSVERPDGSNFTLKIRSTKLEDSAMYFCASSVARVTVDTRYFGPGTRLTVL.

This clonotype was counted between two and nine times. The junction shows a germline mismatch at one end, possibly a read error. V usage is TRBV6-5 and J usage is TRBJ2-3, with D perhaps given as TRBD1 or TRBD2 (5 bases each). Per the germline V gene, CDR1 is MNHEY and CDR2 is SVGAGI. The CDR3 runs to 19 residues. CDR3 bases: TGTGCCAGCAGCTACTCTACTGACGCACCCTCGGGGCCCACAGATACGCAGTATTTT. As protein: CASSYSTDAPSGPTDTQYF.